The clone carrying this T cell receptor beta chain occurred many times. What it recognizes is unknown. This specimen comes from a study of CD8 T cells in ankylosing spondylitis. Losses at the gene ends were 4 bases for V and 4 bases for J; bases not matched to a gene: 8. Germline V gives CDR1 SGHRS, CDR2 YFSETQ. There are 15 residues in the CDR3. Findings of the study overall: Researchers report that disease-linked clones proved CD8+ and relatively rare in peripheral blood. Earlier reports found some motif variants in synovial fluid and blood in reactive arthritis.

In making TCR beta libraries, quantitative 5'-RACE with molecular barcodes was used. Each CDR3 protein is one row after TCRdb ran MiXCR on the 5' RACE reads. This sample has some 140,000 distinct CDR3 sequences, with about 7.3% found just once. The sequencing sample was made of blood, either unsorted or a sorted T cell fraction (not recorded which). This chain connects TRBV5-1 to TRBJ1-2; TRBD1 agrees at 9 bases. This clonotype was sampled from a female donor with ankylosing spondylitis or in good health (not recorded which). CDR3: CASSEPGQGPYGYTF. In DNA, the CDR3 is TGCGCCAGCAGCGAACCGGGACAGGGACCCTATGGCTACACCTTC. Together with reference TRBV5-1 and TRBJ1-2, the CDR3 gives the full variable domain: KAGVTQTPRYLIKTRGQQVTLSCSPISGHRSVSWYQQTPGQGLQFLFEYFSETQRNKGNFPGRFSGRQFSNSRSEMNVSTLELGDSALYLCASSEPGQGPYGYTFGSGTRLTVV.